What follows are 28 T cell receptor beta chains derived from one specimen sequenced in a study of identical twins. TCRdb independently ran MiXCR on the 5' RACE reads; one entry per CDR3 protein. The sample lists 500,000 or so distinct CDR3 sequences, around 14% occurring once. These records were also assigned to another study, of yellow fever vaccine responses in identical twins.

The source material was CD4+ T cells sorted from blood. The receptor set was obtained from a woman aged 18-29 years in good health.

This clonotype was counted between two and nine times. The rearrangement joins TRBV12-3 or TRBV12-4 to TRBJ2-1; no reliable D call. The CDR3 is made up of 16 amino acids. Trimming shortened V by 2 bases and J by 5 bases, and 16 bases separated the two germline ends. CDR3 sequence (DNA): TGTGCCAGCAGTTTACCCCCTCGGAGTCCCGACAATGAGCAGTTCTTC. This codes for CASSLPPRSPDNEQFF.

DNA for the CDR3: TGTGCCAGCAGCCGCCGGGGGCGGGAGGGCCCGGTGTCTAATGAGCAGTTCTTC. It translates to CASSRRGREGPVSNEQFF. V gene TRBV11-2 combines with J gene TRBJ2-1; TRBD2 aligns across 9 bases. The ends lost 5 bases at V and 7 bases at J; junction bases unmatched: 18. Germline V gene data show CDR1 as SGHAT and CDR2 as FQNNGV. This CDR3 contains 18 residues.

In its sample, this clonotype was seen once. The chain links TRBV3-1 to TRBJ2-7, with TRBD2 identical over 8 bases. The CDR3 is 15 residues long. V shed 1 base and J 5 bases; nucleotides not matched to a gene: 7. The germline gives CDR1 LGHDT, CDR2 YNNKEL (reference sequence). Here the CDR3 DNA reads TGTGCCAGCAGCCAAGTAAGGACGGGGGGGGACGAGCAGTACTTC. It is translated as CASSQVRTGGDEQYF.

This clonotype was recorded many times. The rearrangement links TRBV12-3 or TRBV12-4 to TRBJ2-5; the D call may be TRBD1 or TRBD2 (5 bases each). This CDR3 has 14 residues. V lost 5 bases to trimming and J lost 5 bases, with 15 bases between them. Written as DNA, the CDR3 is TGTGCCAGCAGTCCAGGCCCGGGACCTGAGACCCAGTACTTC. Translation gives CASSPGPGPETQYF.

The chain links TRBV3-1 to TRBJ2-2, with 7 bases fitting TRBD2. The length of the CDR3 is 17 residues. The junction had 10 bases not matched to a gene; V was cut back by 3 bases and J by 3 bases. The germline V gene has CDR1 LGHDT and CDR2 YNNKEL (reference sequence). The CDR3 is CASSQVAGRRDTGELFF. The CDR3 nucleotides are TGTGCCAGCAGCCAGGTAGCGGGTAGGCGGGACACCGGGGAGCTGTTTTTT.

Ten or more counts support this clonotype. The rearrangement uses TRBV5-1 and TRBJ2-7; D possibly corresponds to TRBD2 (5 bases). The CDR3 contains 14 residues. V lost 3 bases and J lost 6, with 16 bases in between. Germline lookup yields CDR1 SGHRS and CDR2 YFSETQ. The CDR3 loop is CASSSGLLESEQYF. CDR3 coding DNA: TGCGCCAGCAGCTCTGGACTTCTGGAGTCCGAGCAGTACTTC.

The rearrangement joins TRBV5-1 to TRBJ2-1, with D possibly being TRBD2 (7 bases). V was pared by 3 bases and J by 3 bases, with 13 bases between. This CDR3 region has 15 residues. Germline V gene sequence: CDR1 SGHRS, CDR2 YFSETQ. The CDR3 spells CASSSSGGHYNEQFF. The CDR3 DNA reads TGCGCCAGCAGCTCCTCGGGGGGACACTACAATGAGCAGTTCTTC.

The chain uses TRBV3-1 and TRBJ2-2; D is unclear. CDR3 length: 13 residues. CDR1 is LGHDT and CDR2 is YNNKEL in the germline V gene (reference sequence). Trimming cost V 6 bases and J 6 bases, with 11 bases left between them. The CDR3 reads CASRLHEPGELFF. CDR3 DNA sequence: TGTGCCAGCAGGCTACACGAACCCGGGGAGCTGTTTTTT.

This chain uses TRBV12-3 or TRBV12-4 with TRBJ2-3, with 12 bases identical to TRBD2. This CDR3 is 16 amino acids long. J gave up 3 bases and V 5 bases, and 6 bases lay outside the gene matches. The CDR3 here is CASSPLTSGGTDTQYF. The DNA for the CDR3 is TGTGCCAGCAGTCCCTTGACTAGCGGGGGAACAGATACGCAGTATTTT.

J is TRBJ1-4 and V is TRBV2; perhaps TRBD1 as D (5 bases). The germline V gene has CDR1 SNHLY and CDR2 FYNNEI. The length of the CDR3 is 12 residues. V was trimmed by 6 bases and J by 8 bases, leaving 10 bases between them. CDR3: CASREGNEKLFF. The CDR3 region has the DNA TGTGCCAGCAGGGAGGGGAACGAAAAACTGTTTTTT.

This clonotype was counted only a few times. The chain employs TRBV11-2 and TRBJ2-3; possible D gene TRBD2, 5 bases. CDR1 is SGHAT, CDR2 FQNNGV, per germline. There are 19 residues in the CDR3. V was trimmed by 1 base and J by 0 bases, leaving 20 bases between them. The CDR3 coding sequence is TGTGCCAGCAGCTTAGGCCCCCCCGGTCGGGGTTTAAGCACAGATACGCAGTATTTT. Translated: CASSLGPPGRGLSTDTQYF.

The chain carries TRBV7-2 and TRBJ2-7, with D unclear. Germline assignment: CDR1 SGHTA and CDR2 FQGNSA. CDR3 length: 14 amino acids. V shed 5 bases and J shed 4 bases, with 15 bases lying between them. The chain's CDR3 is CASSPSLVGYEQYF. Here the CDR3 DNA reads TGTGCCAGCAGCCCCTCACTCGTGGGTTACGAGCAGTACTTC.

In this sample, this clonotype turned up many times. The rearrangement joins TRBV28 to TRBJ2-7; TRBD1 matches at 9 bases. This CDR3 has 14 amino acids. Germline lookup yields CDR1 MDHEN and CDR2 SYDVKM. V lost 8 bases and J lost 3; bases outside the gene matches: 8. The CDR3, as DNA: TGTGCCAGCTCGCCCGGGACAGGGCGCTACGAGCAGTACTTC. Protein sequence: CASSPGTGRYEQYF.

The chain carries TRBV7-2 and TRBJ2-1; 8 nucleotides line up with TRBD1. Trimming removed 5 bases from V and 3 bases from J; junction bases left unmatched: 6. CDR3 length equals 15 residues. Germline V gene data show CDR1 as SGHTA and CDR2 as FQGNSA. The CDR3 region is CASSGSGTGYNEQFF. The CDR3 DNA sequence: TGTGCCAGCAGCGGGTCCGGGACAGGCTACAATGAGCAGTTCTTC.

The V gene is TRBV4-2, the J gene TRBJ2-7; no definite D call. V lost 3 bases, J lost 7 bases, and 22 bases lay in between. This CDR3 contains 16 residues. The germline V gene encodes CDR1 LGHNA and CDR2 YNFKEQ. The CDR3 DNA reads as TGTGCCAGCAGCCAGCGTACGGACGCCCTAATAAGGGAGCAGTACTTC. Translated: CASSQRTDALIREQYF.

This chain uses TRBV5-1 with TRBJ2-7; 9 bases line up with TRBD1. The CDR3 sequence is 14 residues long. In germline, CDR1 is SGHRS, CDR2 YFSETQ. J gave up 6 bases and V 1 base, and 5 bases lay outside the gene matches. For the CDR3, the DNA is TGCGCCAGCAGCTTGCCTGGACAGGGGAGCGAGCAGTACTTC. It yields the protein CASSLPGQGSEQYF.

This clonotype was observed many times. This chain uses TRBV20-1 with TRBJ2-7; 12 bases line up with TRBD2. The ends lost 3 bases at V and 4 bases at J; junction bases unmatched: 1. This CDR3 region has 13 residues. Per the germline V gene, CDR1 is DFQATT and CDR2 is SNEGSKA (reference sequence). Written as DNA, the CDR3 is TGCAGTGCTAGGACTAGCGGGAGTTACGAGCAGTACTTC. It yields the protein CSARTSGSYEQYF.

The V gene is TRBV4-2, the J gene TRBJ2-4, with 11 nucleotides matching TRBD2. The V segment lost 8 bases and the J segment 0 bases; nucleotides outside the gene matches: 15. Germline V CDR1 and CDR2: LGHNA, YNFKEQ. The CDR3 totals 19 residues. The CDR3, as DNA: TGTGCCAGCCCCACGCGTACTAGCGGGGGACAACTAGCCAAAAACATTCAGTACTTC. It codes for CASPTRTSGGQLAKNIQYF.

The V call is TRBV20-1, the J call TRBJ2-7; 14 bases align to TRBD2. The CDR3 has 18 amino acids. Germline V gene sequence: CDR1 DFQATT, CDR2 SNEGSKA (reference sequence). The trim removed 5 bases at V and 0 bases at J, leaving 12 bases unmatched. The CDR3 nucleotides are TGCAGTGCTCCAAGGCCGCGACTAGCGGGGGGGACCTCCTACGAGCAGTACTTC. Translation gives CSAPRPRLAGGTSYEQYF.

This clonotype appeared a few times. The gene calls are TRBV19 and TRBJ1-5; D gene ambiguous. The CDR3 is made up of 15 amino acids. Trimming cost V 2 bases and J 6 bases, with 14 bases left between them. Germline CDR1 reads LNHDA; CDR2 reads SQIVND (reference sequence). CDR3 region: CASSITRAGGQPQHF. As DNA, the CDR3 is TGTGCCAGTAGTATAACCCGGGCAGGCGGTCAGCCCCAGCATTTT.

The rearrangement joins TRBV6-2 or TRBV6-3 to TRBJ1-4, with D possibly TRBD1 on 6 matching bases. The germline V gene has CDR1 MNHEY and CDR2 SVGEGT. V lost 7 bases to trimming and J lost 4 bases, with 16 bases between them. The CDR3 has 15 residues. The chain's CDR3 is CASTHYGQNNEKLFF. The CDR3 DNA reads TGTGCCAGCACCCACTACGGACAGAATAATGAAAAACTGTTTTTT.

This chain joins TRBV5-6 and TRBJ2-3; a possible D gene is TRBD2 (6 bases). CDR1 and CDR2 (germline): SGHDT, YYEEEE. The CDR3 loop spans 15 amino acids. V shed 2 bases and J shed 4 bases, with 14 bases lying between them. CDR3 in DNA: TGTGCCAGCAGCTTATCGGGAGATTTTGCAGATACGCAGTATTTT. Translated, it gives CASSLSGDFADTQYF.

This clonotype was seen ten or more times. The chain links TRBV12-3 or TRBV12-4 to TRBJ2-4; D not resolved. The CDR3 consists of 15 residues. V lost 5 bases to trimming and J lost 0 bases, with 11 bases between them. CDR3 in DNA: TGTGCCAGCAGTCTGACTGCATTAGCCAAAAACATTCAGTACTTC. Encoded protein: CASSLTALAKNIQYF.

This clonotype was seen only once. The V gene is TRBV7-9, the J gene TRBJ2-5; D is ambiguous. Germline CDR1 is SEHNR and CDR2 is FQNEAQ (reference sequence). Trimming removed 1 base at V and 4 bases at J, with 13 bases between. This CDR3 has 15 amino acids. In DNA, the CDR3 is TGTGCCAGCAGCTTAGAAGGTACCCTTTTAGAGACCCAGTACTTC. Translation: CASSLEGTLLETQYF.

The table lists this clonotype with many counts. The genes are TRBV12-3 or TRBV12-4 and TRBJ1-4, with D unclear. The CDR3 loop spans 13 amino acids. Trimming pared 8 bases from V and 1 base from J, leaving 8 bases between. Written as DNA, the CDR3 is TGTGCCAGCCGACAACAAACTAATGAAAAACTGTTTTTT. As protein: CASRQQTNEKLFF.

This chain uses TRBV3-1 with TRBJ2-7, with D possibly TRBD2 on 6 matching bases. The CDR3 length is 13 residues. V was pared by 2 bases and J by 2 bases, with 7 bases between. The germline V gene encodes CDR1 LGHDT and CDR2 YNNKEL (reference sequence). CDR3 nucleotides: TGTGCCAGCAGCCAACGGACTACCTACGAGCAGTACTTC. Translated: CASSQRTTYEQYF.

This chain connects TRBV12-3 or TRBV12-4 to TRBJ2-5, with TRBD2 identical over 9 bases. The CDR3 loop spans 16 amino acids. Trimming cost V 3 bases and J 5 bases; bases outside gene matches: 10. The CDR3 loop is CASSFMSSGVVETQYF. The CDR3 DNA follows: TGTGCCAGCAGTTTTATGTCTAGCGGGGTGGTGGAGACCCAGTACTTC.

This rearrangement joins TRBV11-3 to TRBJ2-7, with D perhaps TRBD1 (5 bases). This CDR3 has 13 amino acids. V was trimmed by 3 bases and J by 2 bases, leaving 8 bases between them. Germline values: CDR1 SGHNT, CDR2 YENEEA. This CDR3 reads CASSFRQPYEQYF. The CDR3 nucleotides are TGTGCCAGCAGCTTTAGACAGCCCTACGAGCAGTACTTC.